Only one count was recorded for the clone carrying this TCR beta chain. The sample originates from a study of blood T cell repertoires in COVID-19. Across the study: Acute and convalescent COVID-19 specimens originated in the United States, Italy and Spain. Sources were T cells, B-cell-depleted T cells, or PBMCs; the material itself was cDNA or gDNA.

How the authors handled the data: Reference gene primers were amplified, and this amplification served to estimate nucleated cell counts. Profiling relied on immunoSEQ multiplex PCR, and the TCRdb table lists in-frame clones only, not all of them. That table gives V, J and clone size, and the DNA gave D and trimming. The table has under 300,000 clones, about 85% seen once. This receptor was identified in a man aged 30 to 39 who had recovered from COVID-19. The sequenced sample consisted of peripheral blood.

In DNA, the CDR3 is TGTGCCATCAGTGAGGGACTAGCGGGGTCCACAGATACGCAGTATTTT. It codes for CAISEGLAGSTDTQYF. The chain couples TRBV10-3 to TRBJ2-3; 12 nucleotides align to TRBD2. Germline values: CDR1 ENHRY, CDR2 SYGVKD. V shed 2 bases, J shed 2 bases, and the junction held 2 bases outside the gene matches. The CDR3 is 16 residues long.